These T cell receptor beta chains were read from a single sample in a study of OX40 agonist ivuxolimab in advanced cancers. Profiling relied on immunoSEQ multiplex PCR, and the TCRdb table lists in-frame clones only, not all of them. The data contain 70,000 to 90,000 clones, roughly nine tenths of them singletons. The starting material was CD4+ or CD8+ T cells sorted from blood, obtained in a trial of the OX40 agonist ivuxolimab. The receptors derive from an adult with an advanced solid tumor such as melanoma, head and neck, liver or kidney cancer. Both conserved end residues are part of each CDR3. The D gene is left open where the match is weak. The size of a clone is reported for some rows only, either as once, few or many, or as a class for expanded clones.

DNA	CDR3	size	D	V	J
TGTGCCAGCAGCCCCAGCGGGGGGGCCGCACGCGGTCCGCAGTATTTT	CASSPSGGAARGPQYF	NA	TRBD2	TRBV7-2	TRBJ2-3
TGTGCCAGCAGCCATGCCACTGCGGGAGCCCCCAAAAACATTCAGTACTTC	CASSHATAGAPKNIQYF	NA	TRBD2	TRBV14	TRBJ2-4
TGTGCCAGCAGACTCGGACAGGGACAAAATGAAAAACTGTTTTTT	CASRLGQGQNEKLFF	NA	TRBD1	TRBV5-5	TRBJ1-4
TGTGCCAGCACTCAGGGCCCTTGGACTGAAGCTTTCTTT	CASTQGPWTEAFF	NA	NA	TRBV6-1	TRBJ1-1
TGTGCCAGCAGTGCGGGGGCTAGTGGCAATCAGCCCCAGCATTTT	CASSAGASGNQPQHF	NA	NA	TRBV6-1	TRBJ1-5
TGTGCCTGGAGTGTTTCGAACAGGGGGGATGAAAAACTGTTTTTT	CAWSVSNRGDEKLFF	NA	TRBD1	TRBV30	TRBJ1-4
TGTGCCAGCAAGAAGTGGGAGAGCTCCTACAATGAGCAGTTCTTC	CASKKWESSYNEQFF	NA	NA	TRBV6-6	TRBJ2-1
TGTGCCAGCAGATCGGACAGGACGTTAAATGAAAAACTGTTTTTT	CASRSDRTLNEKLFF	NA	TRBD1	TRBV6-5	TRBJ1-4
TGTGCCAGCAGCGTAGGTTTCTCGGGTCCCACTGAAGCTTTCTTT	CASSVGFSGPTEAFF	once	NA	TRBV9	TRBJ1-1
TGCGCCAGCAGGCGGGAGGTAGGCACAGATACGCAGTATTTT	CASRREVGTDTQYF	NA	TRBD2	TRBV5-1	TRBJ2-3
TGTGCCACACAATCTCAGGGGGCTCAAGAGCAGTACTTC	CATQSQGAQEQYF	NA	TRBD1	TRBV6-5	TRBJ2-7
TGTGCCAGCAGCTCCCCCGGGAGTAGCGCCAAAAACATTCAGTACTTC	CASSSPGSSAKNIQYF	NA	NA	TRBV7-2	TRBJ2-4
TGTGCCATCAGGGGACAGGGAGGTGAAGCTTTCTTT	CAIRGQGGEAFF	few	TRBD1	TRBV10-3	TRBJ1-1
TGCAGCGTTGAGTACGGGGGGACCACTGAAGCTTTCTTT	CSVEYGGTTEAFF	NA	NA	TRBV29-1	TRBJ1-1
TGTGCCAGCAGAGGGACAGGGGAATTTAATGGCTACACCTTC	CASRGTGEFNGYTF	NA	TRBD1	TRBV6-6	TRBJ1-2
TGTGCCTGGAAGGAGGGCCTCTACGAGCAGTACTTC	CAWKEGLYEQYF	NA	NA	TRBV30	TRBJ2-7
TGTGCCAGCAGCTTAAAGGGGAACAACTATGGCTACACCTTC	CASSLKGNNYGYTF	once	NA	TRBV7-8	TRBJ1-2
TGTGCCAGCAGCCCCAGCCGGGCAGGCTACAATGAGCAGTTCTTC	CASSPSRAGYNEQFF	NA	NA	TRBV5-4	TRBJ2-1
TGTGCCAGCAGGGGCCGAGGGGACTCCTATGGCTACACCTTC	CASRGRGDSYGYTF	few	NA	TRBV6-1	TRBJ1-2
TGTGCCAGCAGCTCCACTAGCGGGCGGGTTGAGCAGTTCTTC	CASSSTSGRVEQFF	NA	TRBD2	TRBV11-2	TRBJ2-1
TGTGCCAGCAGTTCACAGGTTACCGGGGAGCTGTTTTTT	CASSSQVTGELFF	NA	NA	TRBV6-6	TRBJ2-2
TGCGCCAGCAGCTTGCTCGGGGACCCCGGAATCGGGGAGCTGTTTTTT	CASSLLGDPGIGELFF	NA	NA	TRBV5-1	TRBJ2-2
TGTGCCATCAGCAGGGGAGCCCAGCCCCAGCATTTT	CAISRGAQPQHF	NA	NA	TRBV10-3	TRBJ1-5
TGTGCCAGCAGTTTATCCGGGGGATTAGGCAATGAGCAGTTCTTC	CASSLSGGLGNEQFF	NA	NA	TRBV27	TRBJ2-1
TGTGCCAGCAGCAACTTATCCCCGATAAGGGCTTTCTTT	CASSNLSPIRAFF	NA	NA	TRBV7-2	TRBJ1-1
TGTGCCAGCAGCTTTAAGGGGGTGCAAGGGTCACCCCTCCACTTT	CASSFKGVQGSPLHF	NA	NA	TRBV7-2	TRBJ1-6
TGTGCCAGCAGTGTGGTTCGAACTGAGCAGTACTTC	CASSVVRTEQYF	NA	NA	TRBV2	TRBJ2-7
TGTGCCAGCAGCTTAGGATTACGACAGGGAAGGCGGACCACAGATACGCAGTATTTT	CASSLGLRQGRRTTDTQYF	NA	TRBD1	TRBV11-2	TRBJ2-3
TGTGCCAGCAGTGAGCTGGGGTACGAGCAGTACTTC	CASSELGYEQYF	few	NA	TRBV2	TRBJ2-7
TGTGTCAGAAGCTTAAAATTGGTCGGAAGTGTGAGCAATCAGCCCCAGCATTTT	CVRSLKLVGSVSNQPQHF	NA	NA	TRBV7-5	TRBJ1-5
TGTGCCATCAGTGAAGCGGGGACCAGGACCCAGTACTTC	CAISEAGTRTQYF	NA	TRBD2	TRBV10-3	TRBJ2-5
TGTGCCAGCAGTGAATCCCGGACTAGCGGGAGGAGCAATGAGCAGTTCTTC	CASSESRTSGRSNEQFF	NA	TRBD2	TRBV25-1	TRBJ2-1
TGTGCCAGCAGCGTCAAGGATCAGTCACCCCTCCACTTT	CASSVKDQSPLHF	NA	NA	TRBV9	TRBJ1-6
TGTGCCAGCAGTTCCCCCCAGTCTAGCGGTTCCTACGAGCAGTACTTC	CASSSPQSSGSYEQYF	NA	TRBD2	TRBV27	TRBJ2-7